This is a list of T cell receptor beta chains from one sample in a study of T-cell memory formation after mild COVID-19. TCRdb reprocessed the 5' RACE reads with MiXCR, giving one entry per CDR3 protein. This sample carries roughly 130,000 distinct CDR3 sequences, over 15% of them seen once, and the ten largest clones take approximately 5%. Sequences were obtained from PBMCs or a T cell subset sorted from them (not recorded which). These TCRs come from a man younger than 35 who had mild COVID-19 (a few samples of this study predate the infection). Cell type and time point are not known. Both conserved end residues are part of each CDR3. A D gene is named only where the DNA matches it firmly. Expanded clones get a size class; other rows say once, few or many, or leave the size out.

>TRBJ2-7|.|TRBV20-1|.
TGCAGTGCTAGAGTGCCAGGGAGCTCCTACGAGCAGTACTTC
CSARVPGSSYEQYF
>TRBJ2-1|.|TRBV9|.
TGTGCCAGCAGCGAGTGGGCGAGCTCCTACAATGAGCAGTTCTTC
CASSEWASSYNEQFF
>TRBJ2-6|few|TRBV4-3|.
TGCGCCAGCAGCCCCAGAGGGGCCAACTCTGGGGCCAACGTCCTGACTTTC
CASSPRGANSGANVLTF
>TRBJ2-1|few|TRBV6-2/TRBV6-3|.
TGTGCCAGCAGTCGAGCTAGGGATGAGCAGTTCTTC
CASSRARDEQFF
>TRBJ2-7|few|TRBV5-5|TRBD1
TGTGCCAGCAGCCTGGCCGCGACCGGGACAGGGGTCTACGAGCAGTACTTC
CASSLAATGTGVYEQYF
>TRBJ2-3|.|TRBV12-3/TRBV12-4|TRBD1
TGTGCCAGCAGTTCCTCGACAGGGGGCGAGGGCACAGATACGCAGTATTTT
CASSSSTGGEGTDTQYF
>TRBJ2-2|few|TRBV5-4|TRBD2
TGTGCCAGCAGCTTCTCTGGCGGGGGGGCCTTCGGGGAGCTGTTTTTT
CASSFSGGGAFGELFF
>TRBJ1-5|few|TRBV18|TRBD1
TGTGCCAGCTCACCGGCAGCAGGGGGTAATCAGCCCCAGCATTTT
CASSPAAGGNQPQHF
>TRBJ1-2|.|TRBV12-3/TRBV12-4|.
TGTGCCAGCAGTTTACCGCCAAACTATGGCTACACCTTC
CASSLPPNYGYTF
>TRBJ2-5|.|TRBV10-3|.
TGTGCCGTCGGGCAGGGGCGAGAGACCCAGTACTTC
CAVGQGRETQYF
>TRBJ2-5|.|TRBV5-1|.
TGCGCCAGCAGCTTGGGTGCCCTCCAGGGAGAGACCCAGTACTTC
CASSLGALQGETQYF
>TRBJ1-5|.|TRBV5-1|TRBD1
TGCGCCAGCAGCTTCGGCCAGGGGGGTCAGCCCCAGCATTTT
CASSFGQGGQPQHF
>TRBJ2-2|many|TRBV5-1|.
TGCGCCAGCAGCTTGGGCAGGGCAACGGGGGAGCTGTTTTTT
CASSLGRATGELFF
>TRBJ1-1|few|TRBV5-1|.
TGCGCCAGCAGCTCGGGACCGCACACTGAAGCTTTCTTT
CASSSGPHTEAFF
>TRBJ1-2|few|TRBV30|.
TGTGCCTGGAGGTTGTCCCTAAACTATGGCTACACCTTC
CAWRLSLNYGYTF
>TRBJ1-1|.|TRBV4-3|TRBD1
TGCGCCAGCAGCCCGGGACAGGATTACACTGAAGCTTTCTTT
CASSPGQDYTEAFF
>TRBJ2-1|.|TRBV5-1|TRBD1
TGCGCCAGCAGCTTAAAAGGGACAGATGCCTACAATGAGCAGTTCTTC
CASSLKGTDAYNEQFF
>TRBJ2-3|.|TRBV29-1|.
TGCAGCTTTAGCGGTCCCACCTATACGCAGTATTTT
CSFSGPTYTQYF
>TRBJ2-2|few|TRBV5-1|.
TGCGCCAGCAGCTTGGATAGCTTGAGGTCCGGGGAGCTGTTTTTT
CASSLDSLRSGELFF
>TRBJ1-2|few|TRBV6-1|.
TGTGCCAGCAGTGCCGGGCTAGAGGGCTACACCTTC
CASSAGLEGYTF
>TRBJ2-1|.|TRBV6-1|.
TGTGCCAGCAGGGGGACCGGACATAGCTCCTACAATGAGCAGTTCTTC
CASRGTGHSSYNEQFF
>TRBJ1-6|.|TRBV6-5|TRBD1
TGTGCCAGCAGTTACTCCCCAGGGGGGGTTATTAATTCACCCCTCCACTTT
CASSYSPGGVINSPLHF
>TRBJ1-2|many|TRBV11-2|TRBD1
TGTGCCAGCAGCTCCGGACAGGATTATGGCTACACCTTC
CASSSGQDYGYTF
>TRBJ2-5|few|TRBV5-1|.
TGCGCCAGCAGCTTGGTCGGAGTAGCAGAGACCCAGTACTTC
CASSLVGVAETQYF
>TRBJ2-1|few|TRBV12-3/TRBV12-4|.
TGTGCCAGCAGCAAGAGGGTGGGGGGACCTTTAGGCAATGAGCAGTTCTTC
CASSKRVGGPLGNEQFF
>TRBJ2-3|many|TRBV12-3/TRBV12-4|TRBD2
TGTGCCAGCAGTTTAAGCGGGGGGGCCCATACGCAGTATTTT
CASSLSGGAHTQYF
>TRBJ2-3|.|TRBV9|TRBD2
TGTGCCAGCAGCGTAACGACTAGCGGGGCCACAGATACGCAGTATTTT
CASSVTTSGATDTQYF
>TRBJ2-2|.|TRBV7-6|TRBD2
TGTGCCGGTAGCGGGGGGAGATCCGGGGAGCTGTTTTTT
CAGSGGRSGELFF
>TRBJ2-3|few|TRBV28|.
TGTGCCACCCGGAAGAGAAGGACTAGCACAGATACGCAGTATTTT
CATRKRRTSTDTQYF
>TRBJ2-3|.|TRBV4-3|TRBD2
TGCGCCAGCAGCCAAGACACCCCGTCTGGCGGGGGGGCCACAGATACGCAGTATTTT
CASSQDTPSGGGATDTQYF
>TRBJ1-5|few|TRBV18|.
TGTGCCAGCTCACCGGGGGGAGCAATCCGGGAGCCCCAGCATTTT
CASSPGGAIREPQHF
>TRBJ2-7|.|TRBV10-3|TRBD2
TGTGCCATCAAAGGGACTAGCGGGGGGGGTTCCGAGCAGTACTTC
CAIKGTSGGGSEQYF
>TRBJ2-3|.|TRBV6-5|.
TGTGCCAGCAGTTTAACCGGGACATCTAGCACAGATACGCAGTATTTT
CASSLTGTSSTDTQYF
>TRBJ2-3|few|TRBV27|.
TGTGCCAGCACCCCTTTGGGTTCGGCAGATACGCAGTATTTT
CASTPLGSADTQYF
>TRBJ2-3|few|TRBV4-3|TRBD2
TGCGCCAGCAGCCAAGGCTGGACTAGCGGGGGCGCAGATACGCAGTATTTT
CASSQGWTSGGADTQYF